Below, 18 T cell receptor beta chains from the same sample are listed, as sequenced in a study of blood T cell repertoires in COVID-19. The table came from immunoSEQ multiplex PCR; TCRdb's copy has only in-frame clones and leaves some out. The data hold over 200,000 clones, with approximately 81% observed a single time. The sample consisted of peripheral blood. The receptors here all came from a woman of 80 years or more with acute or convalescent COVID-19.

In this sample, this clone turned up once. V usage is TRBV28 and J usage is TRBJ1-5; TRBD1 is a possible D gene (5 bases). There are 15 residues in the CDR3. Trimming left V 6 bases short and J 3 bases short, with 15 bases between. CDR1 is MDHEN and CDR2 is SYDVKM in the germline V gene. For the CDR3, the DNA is TGTGCCAGCAGCGAATCGAGACAGAACAATCAGCCCCAGCATTTT. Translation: CASSESRQNNQPQHF.

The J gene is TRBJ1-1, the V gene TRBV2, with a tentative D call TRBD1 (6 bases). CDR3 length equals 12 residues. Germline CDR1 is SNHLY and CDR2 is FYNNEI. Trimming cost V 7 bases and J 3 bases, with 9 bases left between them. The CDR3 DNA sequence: TGTGCCAGCAACAGGGAATACACTGAAGCTTTCTTT. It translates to CASNREYTEAFF.

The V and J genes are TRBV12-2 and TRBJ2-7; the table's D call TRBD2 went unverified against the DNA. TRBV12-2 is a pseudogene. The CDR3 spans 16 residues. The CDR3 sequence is CASRWSLAGGPDEQYF. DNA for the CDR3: TGTGCAAGTCGGTGGAGCTTAGCGGGAGGGCCTGACGAGCAGTACTTC.

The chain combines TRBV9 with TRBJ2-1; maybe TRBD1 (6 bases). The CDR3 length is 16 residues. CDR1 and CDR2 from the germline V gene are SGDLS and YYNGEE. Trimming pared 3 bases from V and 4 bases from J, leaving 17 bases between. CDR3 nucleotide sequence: TGTGCCAGCAGCGGACACAGGGAGTTTTGGTACAATGAGCAGTTCTTC. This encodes CASSGHREFWYNEQFF.

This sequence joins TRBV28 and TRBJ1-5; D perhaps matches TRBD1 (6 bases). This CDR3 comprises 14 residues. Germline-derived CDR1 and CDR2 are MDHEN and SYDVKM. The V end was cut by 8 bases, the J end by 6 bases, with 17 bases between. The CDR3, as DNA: TGTGCCAGCCGGCCCGGGGGGCTCAGTCAGCCCCAGCATTTT. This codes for CASRPGGLSQPQHF.

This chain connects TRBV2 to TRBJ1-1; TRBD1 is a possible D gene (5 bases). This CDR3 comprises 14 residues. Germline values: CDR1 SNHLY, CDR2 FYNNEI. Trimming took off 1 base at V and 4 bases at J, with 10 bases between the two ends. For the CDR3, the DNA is TGTGCCAGCAGTGAAGAGGGAGGGGTCACTGAAGCTTTCTTT. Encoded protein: CASSEEGGVTEAFF.

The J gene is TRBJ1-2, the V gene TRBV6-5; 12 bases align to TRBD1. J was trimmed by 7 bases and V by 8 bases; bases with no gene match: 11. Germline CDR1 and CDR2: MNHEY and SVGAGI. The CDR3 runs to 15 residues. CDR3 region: CASWVGTGGSGGYTF. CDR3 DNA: TGTGCCAGCTGGGTGGGGACAGGGGGCTCAGGTGGCTACACCTTC.

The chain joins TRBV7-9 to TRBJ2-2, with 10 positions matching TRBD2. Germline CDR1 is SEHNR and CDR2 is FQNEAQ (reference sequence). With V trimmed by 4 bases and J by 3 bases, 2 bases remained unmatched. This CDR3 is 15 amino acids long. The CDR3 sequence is CASSYLAGDTGELFF. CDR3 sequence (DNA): TGTGCCAGCAGCTACCTAGCGGGAGACACCGGGGAGCTGTTTTTT. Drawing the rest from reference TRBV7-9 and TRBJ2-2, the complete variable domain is DTGVSQNPRHKITKRGQNVTFRCDPISEHNRLYWYRQTLGQGPEFLTYFQNEAQLEKSRLLSDRFSAERPKGSFSTLEIQRTEQGDSAMYLCASSYLAGDTGELFFGEGSRLTVL.

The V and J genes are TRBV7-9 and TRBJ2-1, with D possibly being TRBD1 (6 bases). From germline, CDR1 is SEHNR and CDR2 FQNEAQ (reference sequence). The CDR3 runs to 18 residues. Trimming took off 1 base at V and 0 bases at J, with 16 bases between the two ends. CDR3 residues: CASSLGGLASASYNEQFF. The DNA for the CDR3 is TGTGCCAGCAGCTTAGGGGGGCTAGCTTCAGCCTCCTACAATGAGCAGTTCTTC.

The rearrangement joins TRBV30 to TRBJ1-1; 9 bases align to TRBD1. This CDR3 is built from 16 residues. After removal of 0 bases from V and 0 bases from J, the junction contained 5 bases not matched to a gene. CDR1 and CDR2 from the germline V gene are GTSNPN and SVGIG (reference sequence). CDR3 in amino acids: CAWSVTRTGVNTEAFF. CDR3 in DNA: TGTGCCTGGAGTGTTACAAGGACAGGGGTGAACACTGAAGCTTTCTTT.

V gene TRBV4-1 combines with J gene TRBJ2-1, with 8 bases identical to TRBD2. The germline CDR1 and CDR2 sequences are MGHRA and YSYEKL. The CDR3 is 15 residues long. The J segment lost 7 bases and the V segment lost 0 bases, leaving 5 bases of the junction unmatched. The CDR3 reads CASSQDGRAFNEQFF. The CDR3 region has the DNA TGCGCCAGCAGCCAAGACGGGAGGGCCTTTAATGAGCAGTTCTTC.

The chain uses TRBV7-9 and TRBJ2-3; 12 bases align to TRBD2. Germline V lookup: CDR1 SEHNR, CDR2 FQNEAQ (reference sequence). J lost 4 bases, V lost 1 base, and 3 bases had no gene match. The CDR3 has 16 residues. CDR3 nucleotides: TGTGCCAGCAGCTTAGGACTAGCGGGAGCCGCAGATACGCAGTATTTT. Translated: CASSLGLAGAADTQYF.

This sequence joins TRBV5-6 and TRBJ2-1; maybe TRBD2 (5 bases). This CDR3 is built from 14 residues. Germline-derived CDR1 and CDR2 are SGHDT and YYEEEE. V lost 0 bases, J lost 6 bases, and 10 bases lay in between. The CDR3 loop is CASSLGRSRNEQFF. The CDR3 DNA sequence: TGTGCCAGCAGCTTGGGGAGGTCCCGCAATGAGCAGTTCTTC.

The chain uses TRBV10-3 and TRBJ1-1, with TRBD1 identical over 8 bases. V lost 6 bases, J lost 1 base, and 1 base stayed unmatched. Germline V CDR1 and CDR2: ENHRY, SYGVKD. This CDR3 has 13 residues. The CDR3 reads CAIRGTGNTEAFF. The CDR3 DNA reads TGTGCCATCAGGGGGACAGGGAACACTGAAGCTTTCTTT.

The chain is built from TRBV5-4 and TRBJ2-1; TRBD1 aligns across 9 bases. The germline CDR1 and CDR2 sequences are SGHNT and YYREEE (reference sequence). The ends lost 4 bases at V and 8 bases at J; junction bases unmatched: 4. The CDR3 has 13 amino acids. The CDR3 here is CASSRTGVDEQFF. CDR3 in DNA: TGTGCCAGCAGCCGGACAGGGGTGGATGAGCAGTTCTTC.

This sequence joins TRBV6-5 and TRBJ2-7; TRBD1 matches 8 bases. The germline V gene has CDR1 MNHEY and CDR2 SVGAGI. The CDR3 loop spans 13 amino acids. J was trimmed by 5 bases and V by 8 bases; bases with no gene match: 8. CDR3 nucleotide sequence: TGTGCCAGCGGGGACAGGTTAGGTAACGAGCAGTACTTC. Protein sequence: CASGDRLGNEQYF.

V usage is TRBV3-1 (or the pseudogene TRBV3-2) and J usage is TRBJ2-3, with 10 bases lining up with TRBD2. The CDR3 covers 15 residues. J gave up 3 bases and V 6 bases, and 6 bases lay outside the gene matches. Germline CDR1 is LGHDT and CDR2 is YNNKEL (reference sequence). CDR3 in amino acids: CASRSAGGPTDTQYF. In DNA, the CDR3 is TGTGCCAGCAGATCAGCGGGGGGGCCGACAGATACGCAGTATTTT.

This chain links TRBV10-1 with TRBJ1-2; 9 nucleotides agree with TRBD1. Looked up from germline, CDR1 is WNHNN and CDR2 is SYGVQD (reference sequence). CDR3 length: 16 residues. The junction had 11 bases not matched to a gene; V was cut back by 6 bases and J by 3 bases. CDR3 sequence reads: CASRGGQGPPYYGYTF. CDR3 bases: TGCGCCAGCAGGGGCGGACAGGGGCCGCCATACTATGGCTACACCTTC.